The 8 T cell receptor beta chains below were found in one sample sequenced in a study of blood T cell repertoires in COVID-19. Repertoires were generated with immunoSEQ multiplex PCR, while TCRdb's copy carries only in-frame clones and drops some. The table lists roughly 51,000 clones, more than 75% of them singletons. The source material was peripheral blood. Source of these receptors: a man aged 45 to 65 with active COVID-19.

The gene calls are TRBV14 and TRBJ2-3, with TRBD2 matching 13 bases. The CDR3 contains 16 residues. V was clipped by 4 bases and J by 6 bases; unmatched bases: 7. Germline V gives CDR1 SGHDN, CDR2 FVKESK. The CDR3 bases are TGTGCCAGCAGCCCCGGACTAGCGGGAGAGTCGGATACGCAGTATTTT. Translation: CASSPGLAGESDTQYF.

The rearrangement joins TRBV13 to TRBJ1-5; perhaps TRBD1 as D (5 bases). Germline loops: CDR1 PRHDT, CDR2 FYEKMQ (reference sequence). The CDR3 spans 14 residues. With 4 bases removed from V and 4 bases from J, the gap between germline ends came to 11 bases. The CDR3 region has the DNA TGTGCCAGCAGCTATTCTGGGGGGAATCAGCCCCAGCATTTT. It encodes CASSYSGGNQPQHF.

The chain combines TRBV7-9 with TRBJ1-1, with TRBD1 matching 7 bases. There are 15 residues in the CDR3. Germline lookup yields CDR1 SEHNR and CDR2 FQNEAQ (reference sequence). Trimming cost V 6 bases and J 0 bases; bases outside gene matches: 7. The DNA of the CDR3 is TGTGCCAGCAGACGACCGACAGGGATGAACACTGAAGCTTTCTTT. Protein product: CASRRPTGMNTEAFF.

The chain couples TRBV23-1 to TRBJ1-3; 7 nucleotides match TRBD1. TRBV23-1 is an ORF, with its function uncertain. The ends lost 6 bases at V and 4 bases at J; junction bases unmatched: 6. The CDR3 is made up of 14 amino acids. The CDR3 sequence: CASSRQGLGNTIYF. In DNA, the CDR3 is TGCGCCAGCAGCCGACAGGGCCTCGGAAACACCATATATTTT.

The genes are TRBV5-1 and TRBJ1-1; 8 bases are a match to TRBD1. CDR1 and CDR2 from the germline V gene are SGHRS and YFSETQ. V gave up 0 bases and J gave up 3 bases; unmatched junction bases: 1. The CDR3 is 14 amino acids. CDR3 coding DNA: TGCGCCAGCAGCTTGGCGGGACAGGACACTGAAGCTTTCTTT. It codes for CASSLAGQDTEAFF.

The chain recombines TRBV11-2 with TRBJ2-7, with D maybe TRBD2 (6 bases). V was clipped by 8 bases and J by 7 bases, with 15 bases between them. CDR3 length equals 12 residues. Germline CDR1 and CDR2: SGHAT and FQNNGV. This chain's CDR3 is CASGLRGWEQYF. The CDR3 DNA is TGTGCCAGCGGACTCCGGGGGTGGGAGCAGTACTTC. The entire variable domain, with the rest obtained from reference TRBV11-2 and TRBJ2-7, is as follows: EAGVAQSPRYKIIEKRQSVAFWCNPISGHATLYWYQQILGQGPKLLIQFQNNGVVDDSQLPKDRFSAERLKGVDSTLKIQPAKLEDSAVYLCASGLRGWEQYFGPGTRLTVT.

This chain links TRBV11-2 with TRBJ2-3; the D gene is possibly TRBD2 (7 bases). V was cut by 5 bases and J by 5 bases, with 17 bases left in between. Germline CDR1 SGHAT, CDR2 FQNNGV. The CDR3 has 15 residues. The CDR3: CASSPVRGRGDTQYF. The CDR3 bases are TGTGCCAGCAGCCCGGTGAGGGGGAGGGGAGATACGCAGTATTTT.

The rearrangement links TRBV4-1 to TRBJ2-7; 8 nucleotides align to TRBD1. The CDR3 has 14 amino acids. CDR1 and CDR2 from the germline V gene are MGHRA and YSYEKL. The V and J ends lost 6 bases and 0 bases, in that order; junction bases with no gene match: 4. The CDR3 spells CASRRQGSSYEQYF. CDR3 coding DNA: TGCGCCAGCAGGCGACAGGGGAGCTCCTACGAGCAGTACTTC.